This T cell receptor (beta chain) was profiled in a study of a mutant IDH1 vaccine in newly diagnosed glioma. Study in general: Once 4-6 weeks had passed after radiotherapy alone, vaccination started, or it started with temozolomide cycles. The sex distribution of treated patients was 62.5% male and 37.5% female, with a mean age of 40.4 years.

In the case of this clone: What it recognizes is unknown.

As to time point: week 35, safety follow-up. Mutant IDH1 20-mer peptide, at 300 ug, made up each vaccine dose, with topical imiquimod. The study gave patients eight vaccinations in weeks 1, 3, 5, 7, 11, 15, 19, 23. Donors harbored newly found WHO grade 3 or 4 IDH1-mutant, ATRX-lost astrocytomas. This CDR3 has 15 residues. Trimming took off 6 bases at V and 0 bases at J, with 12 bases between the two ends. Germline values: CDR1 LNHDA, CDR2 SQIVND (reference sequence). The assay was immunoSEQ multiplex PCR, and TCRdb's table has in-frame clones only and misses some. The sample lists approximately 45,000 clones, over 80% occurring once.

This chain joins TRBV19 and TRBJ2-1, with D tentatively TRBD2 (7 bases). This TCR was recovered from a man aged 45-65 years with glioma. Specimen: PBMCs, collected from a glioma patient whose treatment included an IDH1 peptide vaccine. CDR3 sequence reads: CASRGGASSYNEQFF. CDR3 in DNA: TGTGCCAGTAGGGGGGGGGCTAGCTCCTACAATGAGCAGTTCTTC.